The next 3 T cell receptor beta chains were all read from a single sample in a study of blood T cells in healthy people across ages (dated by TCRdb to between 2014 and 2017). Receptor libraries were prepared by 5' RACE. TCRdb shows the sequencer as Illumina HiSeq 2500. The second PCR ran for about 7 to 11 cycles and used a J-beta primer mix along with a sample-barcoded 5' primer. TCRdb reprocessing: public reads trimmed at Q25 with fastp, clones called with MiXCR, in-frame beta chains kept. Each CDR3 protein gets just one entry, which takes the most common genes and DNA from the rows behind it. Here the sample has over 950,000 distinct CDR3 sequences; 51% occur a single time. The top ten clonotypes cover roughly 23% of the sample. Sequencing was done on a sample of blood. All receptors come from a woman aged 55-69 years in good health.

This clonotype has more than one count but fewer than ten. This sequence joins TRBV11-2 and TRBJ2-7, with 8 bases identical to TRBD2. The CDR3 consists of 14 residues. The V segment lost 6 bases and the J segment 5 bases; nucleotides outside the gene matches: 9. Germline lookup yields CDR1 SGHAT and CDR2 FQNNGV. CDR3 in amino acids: CASSIGAGGHEQYF. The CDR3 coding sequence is TGTGCCAGCAGTATTGGGGCGGGAGGCCACGAGCAGTACTTC.

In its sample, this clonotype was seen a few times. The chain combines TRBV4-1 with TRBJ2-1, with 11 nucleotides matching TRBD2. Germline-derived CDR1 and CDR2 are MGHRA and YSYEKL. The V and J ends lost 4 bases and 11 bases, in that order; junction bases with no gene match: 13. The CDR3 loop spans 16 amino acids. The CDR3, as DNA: TGCGCCAGCAGCCCCATTCCGACCGGGACTAGCGGACAGCAGTTCTTC. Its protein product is CASSPIPTGTSGQQFF.

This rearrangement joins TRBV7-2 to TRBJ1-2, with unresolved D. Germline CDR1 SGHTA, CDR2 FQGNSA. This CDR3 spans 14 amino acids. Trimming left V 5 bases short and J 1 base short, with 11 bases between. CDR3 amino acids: CASSPDPVNYGYTF. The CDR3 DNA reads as TGTGCCAGCAGCCCCGACCCGGTTAACTATGGCTACACCTTC.